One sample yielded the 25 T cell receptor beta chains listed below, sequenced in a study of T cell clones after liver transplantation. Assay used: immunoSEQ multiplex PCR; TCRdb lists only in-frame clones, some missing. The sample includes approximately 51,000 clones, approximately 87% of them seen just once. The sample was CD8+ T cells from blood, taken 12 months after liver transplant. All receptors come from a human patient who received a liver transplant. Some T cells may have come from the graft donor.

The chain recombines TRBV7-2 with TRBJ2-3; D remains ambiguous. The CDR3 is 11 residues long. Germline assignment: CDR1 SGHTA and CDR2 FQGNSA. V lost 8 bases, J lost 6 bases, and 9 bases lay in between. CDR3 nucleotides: TGTGCCAGCGGAATATGGGATACGCAGTATTTT. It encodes CASGIWDTQYF. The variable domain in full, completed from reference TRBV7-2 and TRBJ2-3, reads GAGVSQSPSNKVTEKGKDVELRCDPISGHTALYWYRQSLGQGLEFLIYFQGNSAPDKSGLPSDRFSAERTGGSVSTLTIQRTQQEDSAVYLCASGIWDTQYFGPGTRLTVL.

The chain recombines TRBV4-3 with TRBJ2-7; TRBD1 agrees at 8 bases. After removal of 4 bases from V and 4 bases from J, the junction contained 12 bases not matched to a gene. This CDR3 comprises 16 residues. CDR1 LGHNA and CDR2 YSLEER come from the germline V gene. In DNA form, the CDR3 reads TGCGCCAGCAGCCCCCATGGTGGACAGGGATGGTACGAGCAGTACTTC. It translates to CASSPHGGQGWYEQYF.

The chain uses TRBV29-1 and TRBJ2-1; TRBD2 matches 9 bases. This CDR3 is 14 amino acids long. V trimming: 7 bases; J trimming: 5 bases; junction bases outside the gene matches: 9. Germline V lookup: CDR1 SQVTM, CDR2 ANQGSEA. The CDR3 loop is CSGGGGTRDNEQFF. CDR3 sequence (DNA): TGCAGCGGCGGGGGGGGGACGAGGGACAATGAGCAGTTCTTC.

This CDR3 reads CSVLVREYEQYF. CDR3 coding DNA: TGCAGCGTTTTGGTGAGAGAGTACGAGCAGTACTTC. V is TRBV29-1 and J is TRBJ2-7; D is uncertain. Trimming left V 5 bases short and J 4 bases short, with 12 bases between. Per the germline V gene, CDR1 is SQVTM and CDR2 is ANQGSEA. CDR3 length: 12 amino acids.

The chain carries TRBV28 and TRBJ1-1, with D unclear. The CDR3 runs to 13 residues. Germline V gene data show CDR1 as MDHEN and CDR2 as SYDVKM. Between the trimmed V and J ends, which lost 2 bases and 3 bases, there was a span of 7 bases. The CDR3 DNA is TGTGCCAGCAGTTTAAGTGAGTACACTGAAGCTTTCTTT. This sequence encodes CASSLSEYTEAFF.

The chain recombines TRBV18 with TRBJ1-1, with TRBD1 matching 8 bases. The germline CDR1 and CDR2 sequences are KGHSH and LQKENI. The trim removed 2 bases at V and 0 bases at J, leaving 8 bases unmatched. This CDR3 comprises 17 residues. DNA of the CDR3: TGTGCCAGCTCACCAGGGGCAGGGGGCCTCATGAACACTGAAGCTTTCTTT. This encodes CASSPGAGGLMNTEAFF. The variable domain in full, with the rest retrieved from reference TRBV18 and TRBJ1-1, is NAGVMQNPRHLVRRRGQEARLRCSPMKGHSHVYWYRQLPEEGLKFMVYLQKENIIDESGMPKERFSAEFPKEGPSILRIQQVVRGDSAAYFCASSPGAGGLMNTEAFFGQGTRLTVV.

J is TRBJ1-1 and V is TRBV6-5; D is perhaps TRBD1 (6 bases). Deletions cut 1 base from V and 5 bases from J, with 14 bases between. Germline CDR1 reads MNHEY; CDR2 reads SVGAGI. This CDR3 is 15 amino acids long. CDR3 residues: CASSYYRETATEAFF. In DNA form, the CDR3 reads TGTGCCAGCAGTTACTACAGGGAAACGGCGACTGAAGCTTTCTTT.

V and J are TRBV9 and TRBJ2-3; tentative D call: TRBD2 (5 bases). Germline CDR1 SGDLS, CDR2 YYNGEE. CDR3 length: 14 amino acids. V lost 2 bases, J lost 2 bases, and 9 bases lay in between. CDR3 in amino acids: CASSVGSDTDTQYF. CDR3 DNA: TGTGCCAGCAGCGTTGGTAGCGACACAGATACGCAGTATTTT.

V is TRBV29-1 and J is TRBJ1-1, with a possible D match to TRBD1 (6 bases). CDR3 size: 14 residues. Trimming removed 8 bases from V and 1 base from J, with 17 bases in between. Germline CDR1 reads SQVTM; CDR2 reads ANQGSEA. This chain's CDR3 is CSSEVGTPNTEAFF. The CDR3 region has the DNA TGCAGCTCGGAGGTTGGGACACCGAACACTGAAGCTTTCTTT.

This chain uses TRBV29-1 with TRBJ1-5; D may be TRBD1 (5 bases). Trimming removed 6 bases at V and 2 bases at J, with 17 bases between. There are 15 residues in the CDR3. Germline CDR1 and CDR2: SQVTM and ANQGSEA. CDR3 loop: CSVAQGSGGNQPQHF. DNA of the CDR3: TGCAGCGTGGCCCAGGGAAGCGGCGGCAATCAGCCCCAGCATTTT.

The CDR3 is CASSLYLERVLDEQYF. The CDR3, as DNA: TGTGCCAGCAGTTTATACCTGGAGCGGGTCCTCGACGAGCAGTACTTC. V usage is TRBV27 and J usage is TRBJ2-7; a weak D match, TRBD2 (6 bases). The V end was cut by 1 base, the J end by 5 bases, with 18 bases between. CDR1 is MNHEY and CDR2 is SMNVEV in the germline V gene (reference sequence). The CDR3 is 16 residues long.

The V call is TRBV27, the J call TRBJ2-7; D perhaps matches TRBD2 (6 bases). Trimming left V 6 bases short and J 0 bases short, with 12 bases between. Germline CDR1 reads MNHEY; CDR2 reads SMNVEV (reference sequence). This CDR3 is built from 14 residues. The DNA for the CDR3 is TGTGCCAGCAGCCTGGCGGGGATCTCCTACGAGCAGTACTTC. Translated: CASSLAGISYEQYF.

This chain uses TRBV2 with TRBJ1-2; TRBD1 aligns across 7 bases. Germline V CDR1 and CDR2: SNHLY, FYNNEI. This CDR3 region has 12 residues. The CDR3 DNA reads TGTGCTGAGAGGGGGCAGGGCGACGGCTACACCTTC. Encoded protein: CAERGQGDGYTF.

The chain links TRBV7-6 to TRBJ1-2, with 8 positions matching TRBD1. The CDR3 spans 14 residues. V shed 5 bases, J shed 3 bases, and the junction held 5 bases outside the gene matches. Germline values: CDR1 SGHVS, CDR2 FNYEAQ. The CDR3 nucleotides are TGTGCCAGCAGCCCACCGACAGGGGACTATGGCTACACCTTC. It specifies CASSPPTGDYGYTF.

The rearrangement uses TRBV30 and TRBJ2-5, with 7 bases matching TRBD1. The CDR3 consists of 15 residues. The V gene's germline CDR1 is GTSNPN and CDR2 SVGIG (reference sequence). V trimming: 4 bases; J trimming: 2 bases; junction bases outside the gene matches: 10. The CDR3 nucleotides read TGTGCCTGGACCAGACAGGGCACGATGCAAGAGACCCAGTACTTC. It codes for CAWTRQGTMQETQYF.

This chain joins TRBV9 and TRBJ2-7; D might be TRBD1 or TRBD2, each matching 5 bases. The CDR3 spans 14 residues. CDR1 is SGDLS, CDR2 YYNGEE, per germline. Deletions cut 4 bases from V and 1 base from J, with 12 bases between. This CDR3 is CASSPSWGSYEQYF. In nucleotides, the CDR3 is TGTGCCAGCAGCCCCAGTTGGGGGTCCTACGAGCAGTACTTC.

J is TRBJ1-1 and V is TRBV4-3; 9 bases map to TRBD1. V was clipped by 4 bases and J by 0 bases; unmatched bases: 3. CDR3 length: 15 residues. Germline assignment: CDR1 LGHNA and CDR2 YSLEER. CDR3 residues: CASSLGQGLNTEAFF. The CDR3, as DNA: TGCGCCAGCAGCCTGGGACAGGGATTGAACACTGAAGCTTTCTTT.

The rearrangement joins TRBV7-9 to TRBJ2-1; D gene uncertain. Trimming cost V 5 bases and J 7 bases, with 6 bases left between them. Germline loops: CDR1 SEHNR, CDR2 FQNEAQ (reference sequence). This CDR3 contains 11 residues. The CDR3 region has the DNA TGTGCCAGCAGCCCCGGGAATGAGCAGTTCTTC. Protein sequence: CASSPGNEQFF.

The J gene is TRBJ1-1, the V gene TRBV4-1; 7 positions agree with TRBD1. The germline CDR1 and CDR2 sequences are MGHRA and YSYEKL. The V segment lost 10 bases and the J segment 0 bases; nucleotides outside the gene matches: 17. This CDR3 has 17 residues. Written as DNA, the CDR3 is TGCGCCACCTCATCAGAACCCCCGGGACAGCTGAACACTGAAGCTTTCTTT. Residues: CATSSEPPGQLNTEAFF.

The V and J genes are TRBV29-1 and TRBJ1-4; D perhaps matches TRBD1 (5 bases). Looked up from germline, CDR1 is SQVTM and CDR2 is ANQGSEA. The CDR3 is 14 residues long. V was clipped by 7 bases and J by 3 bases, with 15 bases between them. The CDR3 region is CSADLTDSNEKLFF. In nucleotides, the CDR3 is TGCAGCGCAGATTTGACAGATTCTAATGAAAAACTGTTTTTT.

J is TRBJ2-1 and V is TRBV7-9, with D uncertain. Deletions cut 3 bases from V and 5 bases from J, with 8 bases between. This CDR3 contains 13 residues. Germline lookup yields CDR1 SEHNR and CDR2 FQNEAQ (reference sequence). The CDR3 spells CASSFESNNEQFF. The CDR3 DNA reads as TGTGCCAGCAGCTTCGAGTCCAACAATGAGCAGTTCTTC.

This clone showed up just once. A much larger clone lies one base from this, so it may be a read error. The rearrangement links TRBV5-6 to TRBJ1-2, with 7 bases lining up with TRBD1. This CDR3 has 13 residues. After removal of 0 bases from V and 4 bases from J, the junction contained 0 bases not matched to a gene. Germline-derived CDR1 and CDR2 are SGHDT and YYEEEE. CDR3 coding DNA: TGTGCCAGCAGCTTGGGGACAGGCTATGGCTACACCTTC. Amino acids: CASSLGTGYGYTF.

CDR3 DNA sequence: TGTGCCAGCAGCTTTACAGGTTACCACACAGATACGCAGTATTTT. Translating it yields CASSFTGYHTDTQYF. The chain combines TRBV5-8 with TRBJ2-3; D perhaps matches TRBD1 (5 bases). CDR3 length: 15 amino acids. V dropped 2 bases and J dropped 2 bases, with 12 bases sitting between them. Germline V gene lookup returns CDR1 SGHTS and CDR2 YDEGEE.

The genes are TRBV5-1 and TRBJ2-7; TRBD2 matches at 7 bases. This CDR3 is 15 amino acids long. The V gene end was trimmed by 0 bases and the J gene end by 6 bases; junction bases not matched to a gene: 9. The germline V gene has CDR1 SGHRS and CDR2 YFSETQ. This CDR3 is CASSLVSGTGGEQYF. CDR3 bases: TGCGCCAGCAGCTTGGTCTCCGGGACGGGGGGCGAGCAGTACTTC. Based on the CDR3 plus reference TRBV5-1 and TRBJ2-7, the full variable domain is KAGVTQTPRYLIKTRGQQVTLSCSPISGHRSVSWYQQTPGQGLQFLFEYFSETQRNKGNFPGRFSGRQFSNSRSEMNVSTLELGDSALYLCASSLVSGTGGEQYFGPGTRLTVT.

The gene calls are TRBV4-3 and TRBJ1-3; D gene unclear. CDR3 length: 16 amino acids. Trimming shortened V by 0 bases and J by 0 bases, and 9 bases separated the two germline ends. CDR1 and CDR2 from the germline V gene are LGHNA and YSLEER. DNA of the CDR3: TGCGCCAGCAGCCAAGATTGGCAGCCCTCTGGAAACACCATATATTTT. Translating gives CASSQDWQPSGNTIYF.